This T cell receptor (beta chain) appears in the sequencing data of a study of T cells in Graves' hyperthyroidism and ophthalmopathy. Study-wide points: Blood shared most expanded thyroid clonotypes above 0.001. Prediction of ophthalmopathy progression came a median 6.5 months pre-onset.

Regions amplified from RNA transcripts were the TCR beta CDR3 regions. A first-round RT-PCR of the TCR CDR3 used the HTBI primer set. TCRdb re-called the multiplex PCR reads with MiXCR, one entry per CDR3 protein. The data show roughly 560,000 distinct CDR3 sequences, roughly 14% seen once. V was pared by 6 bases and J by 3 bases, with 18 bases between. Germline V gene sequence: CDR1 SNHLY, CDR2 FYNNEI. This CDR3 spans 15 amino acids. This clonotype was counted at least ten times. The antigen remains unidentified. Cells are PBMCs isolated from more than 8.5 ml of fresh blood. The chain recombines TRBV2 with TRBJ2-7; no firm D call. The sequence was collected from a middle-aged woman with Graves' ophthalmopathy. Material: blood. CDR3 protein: CASSPGPPVGYEQYF. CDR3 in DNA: TGTGCCAGCAGCCCAGGACCTCCGGTGGGCTACGAGCAGTACTTC. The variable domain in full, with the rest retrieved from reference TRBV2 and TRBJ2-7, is EPEVTQTPSHQVTQMGQEVILRCVPISNHLYFYWYRQILGQKVEFLVSFYNNEISEKSEIFDDQFSVERPDGSNFTLKIRSTKLEDSAMYFCASSPGPPVGYEQYFGPGTRLTVT.